These 19 T cell receptor beta chains came from one sample sequenced in a study of OX40 agonist ivuxolimab in advanced cancers. This table comes from immunoSEQ multiplex PCR, and its TCRdb copy is limited to in-frame clones, with some not included. The data hold about 40,000 clones, with about 91% observed a single time. This specimen consisted of CD4+ or CD8+ T cells sorted from blood, obtained in a trial of the OX40 agonist ivuxolimab. These receptors were taken from an adult with an advanced solid tumor such as melanoma, head and neck, liver or kidney cancer.

V and J are TRBV7-9 and TRBJ2-7; 7 bases are a match to TRBD2. The trim removed 3 bases at V and 4 bases at J, leaving 9 bases unmatched. This CDR3 spans 15 amino acids. The germline V gene has CDR1 SEHNR and CDR2 FQNEAQ (reference sequence). The CDR3 coding sequence is TGTGCCAGCAGCTTGGTATCTAGCGGAGGGTACGAGCAGTACTTC. Amino acids: CASSLVSSGGYEQYF.

The chain couples TRBV27 to TRBJ2-1; 9 nucleotides match TRBD1. Germline CDR1 MNHEY, CDR2 SMNVEV (reference sequence). The ends lost 2 bases at V and 3 bases at J; junction bases unmatched: 5. The CDR3 has 16 residues. The CDR3 spells CASSLTGGRLYNEQFF. For the CDR3, the DNA is TGTGCCAGCAGTTTAACAGGGGGCAGACTCTACAATGAGCAGTTCTTC.

The chain carries TRBV27 and TRBJ1-2; no clear D. Germline CDR1 and CDR2: MNHEY and SMNVEV (reference sequence). V lost 5 bases, J lost 4 bases, and 8 bases lay in between. The CDR3 has 12 residues. CDR3 in DNA: TGTGCCAGCAGTGGACGGCCCTATGGCTACACCTTC. Residues: CASSGRPYGYTF.

The rearrangement joins TRBV7-9 to TRBJ2-7; D is unresolved. The CDR3 sequence is 16 residues long. V was trimmed by 5 bases and J by 1 base, leaving 18 bases between them. Germline V gene lookup returns CDR1 SEHNR and CDR2 FQNEAQ (reference sequence). This CDR3 reads CASSPPRTLSSYEQYF. The CDR3 DNA sequence: TGTGCCAGCAGCCCCCCCCGGACGCTCAGTTCCTACGAGCAGTACTTC.

The V gene is TRBV27, the J gene TRBJ2-5; D possibly uses TRBD1 or TRBD2 (5 bases each). The ends were cut back, 3 bases at V and 1 base at J, with 9 bases in the middle. CDR1 and CDR2 (germline): MNHEY, SMNVEV (reference sequence). The CDR3 loop spans 14 amino acids. The CDR3 reads CASSLWGSQETQYF. CDR3 in DNA: TGTGCCAGCAGTTTGTGGGGGAGCCAAGAGACCCAGTACTTC.

The count of this clone is one. The rearrangement uses TRBV28 and TRBJ2-1, with D perhaps matching TRBD2 (6 bases). The CDR3 runs to 16 residues. CDR1 is MDHEN, CDR2 SYDVKM, per germline. V lost 7 bases and J 2 bases, leaving 18 bases between the germline ends. DNA of the CDR3: TGTGCCAGCATCTCGACCCTAGCGCGGACCTACAATGAGCAGTTCTTC. Amino acids: CASISTLARTYNEQFF.

The V and J genes are TRBV9 and TRBJ1-1, with D perhaps matching TRBD1 (5 bases). V was clipped by 4 bases and J by 5 bases, with 12 bases between them. This CDR3 region has 13 residues. The V gene's germline CDR1 is SGDLS and CDR2 YYNGEE. Written as DNA, the CDR3 is TGTGCCAGCAGCCCGGGGGGTTGGACTGAAGCTTTCTTT. This encodes CASSPGGWTEAFF.

As to this clone: A much larger clone differs by one base, so this may be a read error. The rearrangement joins TRBV5-4 to TRBJ2-7; TRBD2 matches at 10 bases. The CDR3 covers 15 residues. Germline CDR1 reads SGHNT; CDR2 reads YYREEE (reference sequence). Trimming took 4 bases from V and 3 from J; bases not matched to a gene: 7. The CDR3 coding sequence is TGTGCCAGCAGCCAAGATCGGACTAGCGGCTACGAGCAGTACTTC. As protein: CASSQDRTSGYEQYF.

Only a few counts were recorded for this clone. This chain links TRBV7-9 with TRBJ2-1; D remains ambiguous. Trimming removed 5 bases from V and 6 bases from J, with 11 bases in between. Germline V CDR1 and CDR2: SEHNR, FQNEAQ (reference sequence). The CDR3 runs to 13 residues. The CDR3 region is CASSGNPGNEQFF. The CDR3 DNA is TGTGCCAGCAGCGGCAATCCGGGCAATGAGCAGTTCTTC.

The rearrangement joins TRBV15 to TRBJ2-7, with 11 bases matching TRBD2. Germline V gene sequence: CDR1 LNHNV, CDR2 YYDKDF (reference sequence). The CDR3 runs to 15 residues. V gave up 1 base and J gave up 7 bases; unmatched junction bases: 6. The CDR3: CATSRGRTSGWEQYF. The CDR3 DNA is TGTGCCACCAGCAGAGGGCGGACTAGCGGGTGGGAGCAGTACTTC.

V is TRBV30 and J is TRBJ2-1; no clear D. CDR1 and CDR2 (germline): GTSNPN, SVGIG (reference sequence). Trimming pared 0 bases from V and 11 bases from J, leaving 14 bases between. The CDR3 has 13 amino acids. CDR3 sequence (DNA): TGTGCCTGGAGTGTAGATAATGTCGATAAGCAGTTCTTC. Encoded protein: CAWSVDNVDKQFF.

The V gene is TRBV27, the J gene TRBJ1-4; possibly TRBD1 for D (6 bases). Germline V gene lookup returns CDR1 MNHEY and CDR2 SMNVEV (reference sequence). Trimming removed 6 bases at V and 1 base at J, with 15 bases between. This CDR3 is built from 16 residues. This CDR3 reads CASSLVPGVTNEKLFF. DNA of the CDR3: TGTGCCAGCAGCCTAGTTCCAGGGGTAACTAATGAAAAACTGTTTTTT. The entire variable domain, with the rest obtained from reference TRBV27 and TRBJ1-4, is as follows: EAQVTQNPRYLITVTGKKLTVTCSQNMNHEYMSWYRQDPGLGLRQIYYSMNVEVTDKGDVPEGYKVSRKEKRNFPLILESPSPNQTSLYFCASSLVPGVTNEKLFFGSGTQLSVL.

J is TRBJ2-6 and V is TRBV10-1; D not certain. The germline gives CDR1 WNHNN, CDR2 SYGVQD (reference sequence). V was trimmed by 5 bases and J by 5 bases, leaving 22 bases between them. The CDR3 spans 18 residues. CDR3 nucleotide sequence: TGCGCCAGCAGTTCGATACCAAGATCGCAAAGTCGGGCCAACGTCCTGACTTTC. Translated, it gives CASSSIPRSQSRANVLTF.

This clone was detected a few times. The chain employs TRBV7-2 and TRBJ2-3; the match to TRBD2 covers 10 bases. V lost 5 bases to trimming and J lost 4 bases; unmatched junction nucleotides: 6. CDR1 is SGHTA and CDR2 is FQGNSA in the germline V gene. This CDR3 has 15 residues. The CDR3 nucleotides read TGTGCCAGCAGCGCGCTAGCGGGAGCCCCAGATACGCAGTATTTT. It encodes CASSALAGAPDTQYF.

V gene TRBV2 combines with J gene TRBJ2-7, with 7 bases matching TRBD1. Germline V CDR1 and CDR2: SNHLY, FYNNEI. The CDR3 is 12 residues long. Trimming at V came to 6 bases and at J to 3 bases, leaving 2 bases not matched to a gene. CDR3 region: CASRGDSYEQYF. In DNA, the CDR3 is TGTGCCAGCAGGGGGGACAGCTACGAGCAGTACTTC.

V and J are TRBV7-9 and TRBJ1-3; no definite D call. The CDR3 has 14 amino acids. Germline-derived CDR1 and CDR2 are SEHNR and FQNEAQ (reference sequence). Deletions cut 5 bases from V and 0 bases from J, with 8 bases between. In nucleotides, the CDR3 is TGTGCCAGCAGCCACCCAGACTCTGGAAACACCATATATTTT. Protein: CASSHPDSGNTIYF.

This clone was seen more than once but under ten times. V usage is TRBV2 and J usage is TRBJ2-3, with TRBD2 identical over 7 bases. Trimming cost V 8 bases and J 2 bases; bases outside gene matches: 13. Germline CDR1 is SNHLY and CDR2 is FYNNEI. This CDR3 has 16 residues. This CDR3 reads CASGFPSSGTTDTQYF. In DNA, the CDR3 is TGTGCCAGCGGTTTCCCCTCTAGCGGAACCACAGATACGCAGTATTTT.

The chain combines TRBV13 with TRBJ2-7; 7 bases fit TRBD2. Germline-derived CDR1 and CDR2 are PRHDT and FYEKMQ (reference sequence). The CDR3 has 15 amino acids. Germline trimming cut 0 bases from V and 2 bases from J; bases unmatched to any gene: 4. The CDR3: CASSLGLGGTYEQYF. CDR3 in DNA: TGTGCCAGCAGCTTAGGCCTGGGAGGGACCTACGAGCAGTACTTC.

The chain couples TRBV5-6 to TRBJ1-1; possibly TRBD1 for D (5 bases). Germline CDR1 reads SGHDT; CDR2 reads YYEEEE. CDR3 length: 13 amino acids. Trimming took off 1 base at V and 11 bases at J, with 15 bases between the two ends. CDR3 loop: CASSLLGPYSAFF. In nucleotides, the CDR3 is TGTGCCAGCAGCTTGTTGGGGCCCTACTCGGCTTTCTTT.